Reported below is one T cell receptor (beta chain). Its specific antigen is unknown. No much larger clonotype is one base removed from it; base qualities were not supplied. CDR1 and CDR2, per the germline V gene, are SNHLY and FYNNEI. V is cut back by 9 bases and J by 5 bases, with 13 bases in the junction unmatched. The CDR3 has 15 amino acids, counting the end cysteine and phenylalanine. Of all the DNA, just the CDR3 is kept, 45 bases in frame from base 1. The source of the sample is a study of T cells in Graves' hyperthyroidism and ophthalmopathy (dated by TCRdb to 2018 to 2020). Concerning the study at large: Peripheral blood was sampled at the time of initial diagnosis, prior to any treatment. According to the paper, TCR Vbeta CDR3 sequencing was carried out on roughly 130 peripheral blood samples, which came from 40 to 45 ophthalmopathy, 75 or so hyperthyroidism and roughly 17 progressor patients. Thyroid tissue and blood T-cell repertoires from six Graves' hyperthyroidism patients were also compared in the study. Prospective prediction of ophthalmopathy was tested in an independent validation cohort of 18 to 20 hyperthyroidism patients and 15 to 17 patients who later progressed to ophthalmopathy. After sampling, hyperthyroidism patients received methimazole starting at 30 mg daily, and ophthalmopathy patients received high-dose intravenous methylprednisolone. A discovery cohort of approximately 100 patients, roughly 43 with Graves' ophthalmopathy and approximately 57 with stable Graves' hyperthyroidism, was used to find distinguishing TCR V-J signatures. The roughly 100 discovery patients were divided at random into training and test sets in a 7:3 ratio. Findings and caveats that apply to the study as a whole: Sample size was not statistically predetermined, and investigators were not blinded to group allocation. Ophthalmopathy was separated from stable hyperthyroidism by a 13 V-J signature model, with 87.88% sensitivity and about 81% specificity obtained in cross-validation and 80%/75% obtained in testing. Most expanded thyroid clonotypes (frequency above 0.001) were also detected in blood, a finding suggesting that blood repertoires may reflect thyroid immune responses. In validation, the model predicted progression to ophthalmopathy with approximately 71% sensitivity and about 72% specificity, a median of about 6.7 months before onset.

Stable Graves' hyperthyroidism was defined as no progression to ophthalmopathy during 18 months of follow-up. The hyperthyroidism patients were between 18 and 65 years old and newly diagnosed, with a disease duration of less than 2 months. Any patient with an uncontrolled infection, another autoimmune disease, pregnancy or lactation was excluded. Diagnoses were established on the basis of clinical symptoms, serum thyroxine and TRAb, thyroid ultrasound, and orbital computed tomography. PBMCs were isolated from more than 9 ml of fresh peripheral blood by Ficoll-Paque density gradient centrifugation. Total RNA was extracted with Trizol reagent, and quality was checked on an Agilent 2100 Bioanalyzer. The TCR beta CDR3 regions were amplified from RNA transcripts. For the first round of RT-PCR on the TCR CDR3, the HTBI primer set was used together with the Qiagen OneStep RT-PCR kit. A second multiplex PCR round built the libraries, followed by size selection and purification. Paired-end sequencing of the libraries was performed with 100 bp reads on an Illumina HiSeq2000. Concerning the study's data processing: SOAPnuke was used to process the raw data, removing reads that contained adapters or uncalled bases, had a mean Phred below 15, or lacked an exact match to the constant primer or identifier. High-quality paired reads were merged with COPE v1.2.5, and unique nucleotide sequences were defined as clonotypes. MiTCR v1.1 was used to align clonotypes to the IMGT TRBV, TRBD and TRBJ reference segments. Only V-J combinations with frequency above 0.0001, covering 99% to 99.2% of repertoires, were analysed. The TCS score was defined as the ratio of F50 (clonal expansion) to E x V (chaos), calculated using BLOSUM62-based TCRdist between CDR3 peptides within each V-J. Welch's t-statistics and random forest reduced 450 to 600 V-J features to 13, which were used in a naive Bayes classifier (R e1071). The public reads were quality trimmed at Q25 with fastp and then assembled into clones with MiXCR by TCRdb, keeping productive beta chains. Identical CDR3 proteins give one entry, which carries the most common genes and DNA. Clone size and V and J calls follow TCRdb, not the original study. The sample table holds about 560,000 distinct CDR3 sequences, of which over 15% were seen once. The ten largest clones capture roughly 18% of the sample.

The rearranged chain carries TRBV2 and TRBJ2-5; 9 bases in the middle match TRBD1. Sequenced material: blood. The receptor was derived from a woman younger than 35 with Graves' hyperthyroidism. The CDR3 reads as follows: CASSETGGGGETQYF. Here is the DNA: TGTGCCAGTAGCGAAACAGGGGGCGGAGGGGAGACCCAGTACTTC.